This T cell receptor (beta chain) comes out of a study of cytomegalovirus exposure and HLA in healthy donors. Amplification used 60 Vbeta primers and 13 Jbeta primers. Here immunoSEQ multiplex PCR was the method, and the copy in TCRdb shows in-frame clones only, minus some. In the table there are around 200,000 clones, around 80% of which are singletons. The germline gives CDR1 MNHEY, CDR2 SMNVEV (reference sequence). CDR3 length: 14 amino acids. V was trimmed by 3 bases and J by 4 bases, leaving 7 bases between them. This chain connects TRBV27 to TRBJ1-6; D unclear. The TCR originated in a man in his forties in good health and CMV-seronegative. Sequenced material: PBMCs. CDR3 loop: CASSLRLYNSPLHF. The CDR3 coding sequence is TGTGCCAGCAGTTTGCGGCTGTATAATTCACCCCTCCACTTT.